This T cell receptor beta chain was obtained from a study of cytomegalovirus exposure and HLA in healthy donors. Primers: 60 Vbeta forward and 13 Jbeta reverse. Assay used: immunoSEQ multiplex PCR; TCRdb lists only in-frame clones, some missing. The profile shows 150,000 to 200,000 clones, around three quarters of them singletons. General observations from the study: As was reported, the HLA-A and HLA-B alleles of most subjects were accurately predicted from TCR beta sequences. Several V segments, TRBV6-2 and TRBV6-3 among them, could not be told apart and were dropped. A later analysis showed that HLA-associated TCR beta chains had undergone more clonal expansion than equally common others.

For this clone: The antigen is unknown.

The CDR3 extends over 16 amino acids. The V segment lost 6 bases and the J segment 4 bases; nucleotides outside the gene matches: 14. Looked up from germline, CDR1 is MDHEN and CDR2 is SYDVKM. This TCR was recovered from a woman in her thirties in good health and CMV-seropositive. The specimen was PBMCs. V and J are TRBV28 and TRBJ2-5; 7 bases are shared with TRBD2. CDR3 in amino acids: CASSPREVGGGETQYF. The DNA for the CDR3 is TGTGCCAGCAGCCCTAGAGAGGTGGGGGGGGGAGAGACCCAGTACTTC.